This T cell receptor beta chain comes out of a study of shared clonotypes between healthy human individuals. Many counts were recorded for this clone. Unsorted samples drew genomic DNA from 85 million to 90 million PBMCs. This CDR3 comprises 15 residues. Trimming took 1 base from V and 6 from J; bases not matched to a gene: 2. The germline V gene encodes CDR1 LNHNV and CDR2 YYDKDF (reference sequence). An assay was performed, and its level was deep. Sequencing was performed with immunoSEQ multiplex PCR; in TCRdb, only in-frame clones are kept and a portion is missing. The sample consists of some 92,000 clones, less than 60% of them appearing once.

This TCR derives from a middle-aged woman in good health. Some clones in this sample may be carry-over from other donors' samples. Material: PBMCs. The V call is TRBV15, the J call TRBJ1-6; 8 positions match TRBD1. In nucleotides, the CDR3 is TGTGCCACCAGCAGAGGGACAGGGCGTAATTCACCCCTCCACTTT. Encoded protein: CATSRGTGRNSPLHF.